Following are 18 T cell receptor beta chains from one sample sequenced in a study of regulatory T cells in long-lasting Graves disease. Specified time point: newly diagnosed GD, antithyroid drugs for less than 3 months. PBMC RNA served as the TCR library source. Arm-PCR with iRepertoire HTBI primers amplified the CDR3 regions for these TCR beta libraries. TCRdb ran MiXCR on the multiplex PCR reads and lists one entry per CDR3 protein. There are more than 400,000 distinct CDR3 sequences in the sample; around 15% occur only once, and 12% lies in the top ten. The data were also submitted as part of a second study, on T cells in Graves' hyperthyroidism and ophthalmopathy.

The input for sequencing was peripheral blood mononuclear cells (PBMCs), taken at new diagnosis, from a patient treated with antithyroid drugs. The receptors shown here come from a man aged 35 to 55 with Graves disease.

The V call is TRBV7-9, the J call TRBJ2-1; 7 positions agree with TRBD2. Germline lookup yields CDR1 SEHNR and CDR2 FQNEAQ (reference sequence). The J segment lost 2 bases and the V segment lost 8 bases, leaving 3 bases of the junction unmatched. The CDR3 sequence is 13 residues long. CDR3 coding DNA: TGTGCCAGCCGGGGAGGGGCCTACAATGAGCAGTTCTTC. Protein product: CASRGGAYNEQFF.

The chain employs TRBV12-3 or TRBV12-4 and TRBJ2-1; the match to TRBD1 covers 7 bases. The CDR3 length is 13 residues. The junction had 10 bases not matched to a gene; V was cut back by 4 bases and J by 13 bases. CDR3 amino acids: CASSWQGGDFQFF. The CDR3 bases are TGTGCCAGCAGTTGGCAAGGGGGCGATTTTCAGTTCTTC.

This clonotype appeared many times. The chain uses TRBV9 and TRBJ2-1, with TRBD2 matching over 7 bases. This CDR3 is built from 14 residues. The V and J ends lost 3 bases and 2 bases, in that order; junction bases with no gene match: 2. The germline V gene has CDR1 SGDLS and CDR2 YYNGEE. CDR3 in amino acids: CASSAGRPYNEQFF. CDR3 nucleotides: TGTGCCAGCAGCGCCGGGAGGCCCTACAATGAGCAGTTCTTC.

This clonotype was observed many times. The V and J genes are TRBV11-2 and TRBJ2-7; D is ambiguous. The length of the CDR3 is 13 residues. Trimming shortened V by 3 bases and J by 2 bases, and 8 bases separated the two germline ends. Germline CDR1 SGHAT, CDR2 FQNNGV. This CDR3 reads CASSLIQTYEQYF. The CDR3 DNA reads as TGTGCCAGCAGCTTGATACAAACCTACGAGCAGTACTTC.

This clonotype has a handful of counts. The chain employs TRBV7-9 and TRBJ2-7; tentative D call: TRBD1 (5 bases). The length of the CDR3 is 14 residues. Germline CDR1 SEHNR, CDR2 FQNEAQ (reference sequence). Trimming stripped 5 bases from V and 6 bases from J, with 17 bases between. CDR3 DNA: TGTGCCAGCAGCGCGAAGGGAACAGGTCTCGAGCAGTACTTC. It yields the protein CASSAKGTGLEQYF.

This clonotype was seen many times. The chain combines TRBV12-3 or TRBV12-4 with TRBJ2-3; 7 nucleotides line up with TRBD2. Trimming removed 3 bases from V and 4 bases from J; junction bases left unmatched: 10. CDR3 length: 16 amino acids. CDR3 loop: CASSFRPSGSPDTQYF. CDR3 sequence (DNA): TGTGCCAGCAGTTTTCGTCCTAGCGGCTCTCCAGATACGCAGTATTTT.

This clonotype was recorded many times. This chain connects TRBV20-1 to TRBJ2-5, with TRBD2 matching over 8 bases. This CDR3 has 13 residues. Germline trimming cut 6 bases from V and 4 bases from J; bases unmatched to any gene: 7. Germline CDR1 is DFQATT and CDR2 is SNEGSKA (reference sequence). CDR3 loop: CSAVSGSGETQYF. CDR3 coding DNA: TGCAGTGCGGTCAGCGGGAGCGGAGAGACCCAGTACTTC.

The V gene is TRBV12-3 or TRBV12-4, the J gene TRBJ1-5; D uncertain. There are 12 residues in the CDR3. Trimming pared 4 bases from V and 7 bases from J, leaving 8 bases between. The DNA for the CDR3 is TGTGCCAGCAGTTCCGAGGAGCAGCCCCAGCATTTT. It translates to CASSSEEQPQHF.

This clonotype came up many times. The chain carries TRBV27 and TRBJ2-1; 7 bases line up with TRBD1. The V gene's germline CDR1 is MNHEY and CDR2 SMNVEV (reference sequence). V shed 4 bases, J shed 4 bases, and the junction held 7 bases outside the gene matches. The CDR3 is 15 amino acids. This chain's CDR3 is CASSSTGASYNEQFF. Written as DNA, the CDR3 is TGTGCCAGCAGTTCCACAGGGGCCTCTTACAATGAGCAGTTCTTC.

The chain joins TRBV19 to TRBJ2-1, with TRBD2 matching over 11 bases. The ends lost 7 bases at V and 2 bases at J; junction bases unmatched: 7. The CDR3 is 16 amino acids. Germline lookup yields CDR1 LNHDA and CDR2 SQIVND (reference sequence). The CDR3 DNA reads TGTGCCAGTAACCCGGGACTAGCGGAAACCTACAATGAGCAGTTCTTC. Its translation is CASNPGLAETYNEQFF. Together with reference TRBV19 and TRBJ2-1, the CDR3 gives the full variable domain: DGGITQSPKYLFRKEGQNVTLSCEQNLNHDAMYWYRQDPGQGLRLIYYSQIVNDFQKGDIAEGYSVSREKKESFPLTVTSAQKNPTAFYLCASNPGLAETYNEQFFGPGTRLTVL.

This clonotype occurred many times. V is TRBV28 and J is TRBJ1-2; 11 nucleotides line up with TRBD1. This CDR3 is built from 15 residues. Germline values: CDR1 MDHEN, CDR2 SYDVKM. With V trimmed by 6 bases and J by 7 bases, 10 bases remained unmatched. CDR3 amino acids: CASSPYGQGAFGYTF. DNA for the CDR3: TGTGCCAGCAGCCCTTACGGACAGGGGGCTTTTGGCTACACCTTC.

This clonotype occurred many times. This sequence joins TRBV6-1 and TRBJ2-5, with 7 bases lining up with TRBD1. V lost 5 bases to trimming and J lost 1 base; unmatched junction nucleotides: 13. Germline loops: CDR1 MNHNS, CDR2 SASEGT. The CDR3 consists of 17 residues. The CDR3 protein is CASSPRQGQGTQETQYF. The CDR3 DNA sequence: TGTGCCAGCAGTCCCCGACAGGGCCAAGGAACCCAAGAGACCCAGTACTTC.

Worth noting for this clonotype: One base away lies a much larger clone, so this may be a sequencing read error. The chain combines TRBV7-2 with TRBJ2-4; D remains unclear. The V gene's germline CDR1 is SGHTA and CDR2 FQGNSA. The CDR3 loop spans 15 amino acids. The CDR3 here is CASTGSGLAKDIQYF. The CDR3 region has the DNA TGTGCCAGCACCGGTTCGGGTTTAGCCAAAGACATTCAGTACTTC.

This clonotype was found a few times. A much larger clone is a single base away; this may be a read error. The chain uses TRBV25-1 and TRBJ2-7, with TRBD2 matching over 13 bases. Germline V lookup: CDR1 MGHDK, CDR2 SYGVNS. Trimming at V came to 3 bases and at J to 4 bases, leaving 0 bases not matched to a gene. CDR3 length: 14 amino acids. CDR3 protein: CASSETSGRYEQYF. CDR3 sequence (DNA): TGTGCCAGCAGTGAGACTAGCGGGAGGTACGAGCAGTACTTC.

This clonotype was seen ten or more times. The CDR3 sequence: CASSGDTGYNEQFF. The CDR3, as DNA: TGTGCCAGCAGTGGGGACACCGGGTACAATGAGCAGTTCTTC. The chain joins TRBV6-2 or TRBV6-3 to TRBJ2-1; tentative D call: TRBD1 (6 bases). V gave up 5 bases and J gave up 4 bases, with 12 bases separating them. CDR1 is MNHEY and CDR2 is SVGEGT in the germline V gene. The CDR3 sequence is 14 residues long.

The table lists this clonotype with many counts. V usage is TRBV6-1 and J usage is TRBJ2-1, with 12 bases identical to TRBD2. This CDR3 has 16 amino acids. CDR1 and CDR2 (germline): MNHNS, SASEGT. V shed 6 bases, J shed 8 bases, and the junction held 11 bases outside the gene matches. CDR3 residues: CASSLRTSGRIYEQFF. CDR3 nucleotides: TGTGCCAGCAGCTTACGTACTAGCGGGAGGATCTATGAGCAGTTCTTC.

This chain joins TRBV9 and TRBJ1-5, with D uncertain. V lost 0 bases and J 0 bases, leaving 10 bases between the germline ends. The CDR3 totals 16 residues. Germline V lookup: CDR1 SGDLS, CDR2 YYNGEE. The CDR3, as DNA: TGTGCCAGCAGCGTAGACGCGCCAACTAGCAATCAGCCCCAGCATTTT. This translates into CASSVDAPTSNQPQHF.

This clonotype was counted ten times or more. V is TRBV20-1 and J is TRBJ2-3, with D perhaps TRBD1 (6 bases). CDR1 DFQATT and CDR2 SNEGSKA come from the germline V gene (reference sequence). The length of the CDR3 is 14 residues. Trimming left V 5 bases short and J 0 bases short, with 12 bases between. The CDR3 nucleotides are TGCAGTGCTGTCCCGGGACACAGCACAGATACGCAGTATTTT. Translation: CSAVPGHSTDTQYF.